This TCR beta chain was obtained from a study of T cell repertoires in cytomegalovirus infection. Study details: Evidence of both CMV infection and a matching HLA type came from public TCR beta signatures.

TCRdb re-analysed the reads in MiXCR, keeping a single row per CDR3 protein. Among some 680,000 distinct CDR3 sequences, 35% to 45% were seen once, and the ten largest hold 2.5% to 3.5%. Ten or more counts support this clonotype. The antigen is undetermined. Study conclusions and caveats: CMV carriers having the relevant HLA were flagged by cumulative public TCR beta family frequency.

The clonotype originates from a human donor in good health (CMV status not recorded). Some clones in this sample may be carry-over from other donors' samples. Source material: PBMCs.

The CDR3 loop reads CASSFIAGGSYNEQFF. The CDR3 DNA sequence: TGTGCCAGCAGCTTTATAGCGGGAGGCTCCTACAATGAGCAGTTCTTC. The chain is built from TRBV7-2 and TRBJ2-1, with 10 bases aligning to TRBD2. The CDR3 has 16 residues. V was clipped by 3 bases and J by 0 bases; unmatched bases: 2. Germline V gene sequence: CDR1 SGHTA, CDR2 FQGNSA.